This T cell receptor beta chain appears in the sequencing data of a study of beta chain features in type 1 diabetes. For this clone: Its antigen is not identified.

Reverse transcribing all isolated RNA meant expressed TCRB transcripts were sequenced. TCRdb's copy holds only in-frame clones and misses some; the assay was immunoSEQ multiplex PCR. Of nearly 700,000 clones listed, over 10% are singletons. Study-level results: For cells with high TCR expression, cDNA sequencing could yield over-representation. The influence of HLA type on TCRB rearrangement stayed undetermined. Shortening of TCRB CDR3s, moderate but significant, appeared in all four CD4+ subsets of Type 1 diabetes patients.

Germline V CDR1 and CDR2: SGDLS, YYNGEE. The germline V and J ends were trimmed by 5 bases and 5 bases, with 16 bases remaining between them. The CDR3 totals 15 residues. Sequences were obtained from naive CD4+ T cells from blood. The V call is TRBV9, the J call TRBJ1-4, with D perhaps matching TRBD1 (5 bases). The receptor was isolated from a man aged 18 to 29 with type 1 diabetes. For the CDR3, the DNA is TGTGCCAGCAGGTACGGGACGGCCCGAAATGAAAAACTGTTTTTT. It specifies CASRYGTARNEKLFF.